One sample yielded the 18 T cell receptor beta chains listed below, sequenced in a study of neurological immune-mediated disorders. One entry per CDR3 protein, called by TCRdb with MiXCR from the 5' RACE reads. Of about 70,000 distinct CDR3 sequences detected, 4.5% to 6% appear once; the ten largest clones hold roughly 2%. The material sequenced was PBMCs. The receptors shown here come from a woman aged 70-85 years with multiple sclerosis.

This clonotype occurred many times. V is TRBV6-2 or TRBV6-3 and J is TRBJ2-1; 7 bases align to TRBD2. The junction had 6 bases not matched to a gene; V was cut back by 4 bases and J by 6 bases. The CDR3 covers 14 residues. Germline CDR1 MNHEY, CDR2 SVGEGT. CDR3 DNA: TGTGCCAGCAGTTTAAAGCGGGGCTTCAATGAGCAGTTCTTC. Translation gives CASSLKRGFNEQFF.

This clonotype was seen at least ten times. The chain links TRBV10-3 to TRBJ2-2; D is perhaps TRBD1 or TRBD2 (5 bases each). V lost 4 bases, J lost 3 bases, and 12 bases lay in between. The CDR3 consists of 15 residues. Germline V gene lookup returns CDR1 ENHRY and CDR2 SYGVKD. Here the CDR3 DNA reads TGTGCCATCAGTGGTCCCGGGACGGACACCGGGGAGCTGTTTTTT. Protein: CAISGPGTDTGELFF.

This clonotype was seen many times. This chain connects TRBV3-1 to TRBJ2-7; D is possibly TRBD2 (6 bases). The germline CDR1 and CDR2 sequences are LGHDT and YNNKEL (reference sequence). CDR3 length: 15 residues. Trimming left V 6 bases short and J 0 bases short, with 15 bases between. In DNA form, the CDR3 reads TGTGCCAGCAGTCTCGCTAGCGTAAGCTCCTACGAGCAGTACTTC. Encoded protein: CASSLASVSSYEQYF.

As regards this clonotype: A read error may be the cause here, since a much bigger clone is one base away. The CDR3 end shows no conserved phenylalanine or tryptophan, and so a read error is likely. V is TRBV5-1 and J is TRBJ2-7; 7 nucleotides align to TRBD1. In germline, CDR1 is SGHRS, CDR2 YFSETQ. J was trimmed by 5 bases and V by 0 bases; bases with no gene match: 5. This CDR3 contains 14 residues. The CDR3 loop is CASSLGQGFHEQYY. The CDR3 coding sequence is TGCGCCAGCAGCTTGGGACAGGGATTCCACGAGCAGTACTAC.

This clonotype appeared many times. The chain recombines TRBV2 with TRBJ1-5, with D possibly TRBD1 on 6 matching bases. The CDR3 sequence is 17 residues long. Germline CDR1 is SNHLY and CDR2 is FYNNEI. V lost 5 bases to trimming and J lost 3 bases, with 20 bases between them. The CDR3 loop is CASSRDPQGLVNQPQHF. Here the CDR3 DNA reads TGTGCCAGCAGTCGTGACCCCCAGGGGCTAGTCAATCAGCCCCAGCATTTT. The whole variable domain, remainder taken from reference TRBV2 and TRBJ1-5, is EPEVTQTPSHQVTQMGQEVILRCVPISNHLYFYWYRQILGQKVEFLVSFYNNEISEKSEIFDDQFSVERPDGSNFTLKIRSTKLEDSAMYFCASSRDPQGLVNQPQHFGDGTRLSIL.

This clonotype was counted many times. The chain is built from TRBV15 and TRBJ1-3; D is unclear. Per germline, CDR1 LNHNV and CDR2 YYDKDF (reference sequence). V gave up 5 bases and J gave up 0 bases, with 8 bases separating them. CDR3 size: 14 residues. The CDR3 region has the DNA TGTGCCACCAGCGCCAGCAACTCTGGAAACACCATATATTTT. Protein sequence: CATSASNSGNTIYF.

In its sample, this clonotype was seen a few times. This rearrangement joins TRBV4-2 to TRBJ2-2, with D possibly TRBD2 on 5 matching bases. CDR3 length: 15 amino acids. The V end lost 4 bases, the J end lost 3 bases, and 12 bases lay between the germline ends. Germline V lookup: CDR1 LGHNA, CDR2 YNFKEQ. Written as DNA, the CDR3 is TGTGCCAGCAGCCCCCGGACTCGACACACCGGGGAGCTGTTTTTT. Its protein product is CASSPRTRHTGELFF.

In its sample, this clonotype was seen many times. J is TRBJ1-2 and V is TRBV7-2, with TRBD1 as a possible D gene (5 bases). Germline CDR1 reads SGHTA; CDR2 reads FQGNSA. The CDR3 has 16 residues. The V end was cut by 5 bases, the J end by 1 base, with 17 bases between. CDR3: CASSGAGVRLNYGYTF. CDR3 nucleotides: TGTGCCAGCAGCGGGGCGGGAGTTCGCCTTAACTATGGCTACACCTTC.

This chain links TRBV14 with TRBJ2-4, with TRBD1 identical over 9 bases. Germline-derived CDR1 and CDR2 are SGHDN and FVKESK. The CDR3 is 13 amino acids. V was pared by 2 bases and J by 9 bases, with 2 bases of the junction left unmatched. Here the CDR3 reads CASSQIQGAIQYF. The CDR3 DNA sequence: TGTGCCAGCAGCCAAATACAGGGGGCCATTCAGTACTTC.

This clonotype showed up many times. This chain connects TRBV7-9 to TRBJ1-1, with 9 bases aligning to TRBD1. The V segment lost 7 bases and the J segment 3 bases; nucleotides outside the gene matches: 15. Germline CDR1 and CDR2: SEHNR and FQNEAQ (reference sequence). There are 17 residues in the CDR3. The CDR3 loop reads CASIKWDRARVDTEAFF. The CDR3 bases are TGTGCCAGCATCAAGTGGGACAGGGCTAGGGTTGACACTGAAGCTTTCTTT.

This clonotype was detected many times. The rearrangement uses TRBV7-2 and TRBJ2-5, with D tentatively TRBD1 (6 bases). Germline lookup yields CDR1 SGHTA and CDR2 FQGNSA. This CDR3 has 14 amino acids. V was pared by 0 bases and J by 3 bases, with 8 bases between. DNA for the CDR3: TGTGCCAGCAGCTTAGCGACAGGCGAAGAGACCCAGTACTTC. Protein sequence: CASSLATGEETQYF.

This clonotype was found a few times. V and J are TRBV6-6 and TRBJ2-7; no definite D call. Trimming shortened V by 6 bases and J by 3 bases, and 12 bases separated the two germline ends. The germline CDR1 and CDR2 sequences are MNHNY and SVGAGI (reference sequence). The CDR3 runs 13 residues. The CDR3 nucleotides read TGTGCCAGCAGGGAAAGAACCTTCTACGAGCAGTACTTC. Translation gives CASRERTFYEQYF.

This clonotype was counted ten times or more. This chain joins TRBV7-2 and TRBJ1-2, with 10 bases that match TRBD1. Germline V lookup: CDR1 SGHTA, CDR2 FQGNSA. The CDR3 has 14 amino acids. J lost 3 bases, V lost 5 bases, and 3 bases had no gene match. CDR3 bases: TGTGCCAGCAGCAGAGACAGGGGGCACTATGGCTACACCTTC. As protein: CASSRDRGHYGYTF.

This clonotype turned up a few times. Its ends do not fully match the called genes, so a read error is possible. The rearrangement joins TRBV3-1 to TRBJ1-3; D is possibly TRBD1 (5 bases). Germline lookup yields CDR1 LGHDT and CDR2 YNNKEL (reference sequence). This CDR3 spans 16 amino acids. The CDR3 sequence is CVSRDGPGLSGNTIYF. The CDR3, as DNA: TGTGTCAGCAGGGATGGGCCGGGCCTCTCTGGAAACACCATATATTTT.

The chain has TRBV12-5 and TRBJ2-7; 13 bases agree with TRBD2. The trim removed 0 bases at V and 3 bases at J, leaving 5 bases unmatched. Germline V gene data show CDR1 as LGHNT and CDR2 as FRNRAP. This CDR3 contains 17 residues. The CDR3 protein is CASGLVGTSGAYYEQYF. CDR3 DNA sequence: TGTGCTAGTGGTTTGGTCGGGACTAGCGGGGCCTACTACGAGCAGTACTTC.

This sequence joins TRBV20-1 and TRBJ2-1; 10 bases fit TRBD2. Germline V gene lookup returns CDR1 DFQATT and CDR2 SNEGSKA (reference sequence). This CDR3 is 15 amino acids long. Unmatched junction bases numbered 8, after V lost 1 base and J lost 8 bases. The CDR3: CSARASSGRGDEQFF. CDR3 DNA sequence: TGCAGTGCTAGAGCATCTAGCGGGAGAGGCGATGAGCAGTTCTTC.

There are a few counts of this clonotype. This chain connects TRBV5-1 to TRBJ2-3; maybe TRBD2 (6 bases). In germline, CDR1 is SGHRS, CDR2 YFSETQ. V lost 3 bases and J 0 bases, leaving 8 bases between the germline ends. The CDR3 is 14 amino acids. The CDR3 DNA sequence: TGCGCCAGCAGCTCCACTAGCAGCACAGATACGCAGTATTTT. Protein product: CASSSTSSTDTQYF.

This clonotype was recorded many times. The J gene is TRBJ2-5, the V gene TRBV27, with D perhaps TRBD1 (6 bases). V lost 5 bases and J lost 5, with 15 bases in between. Germline V lookup: CDR1 MNHEY, CDR2 SMNVEV (reference sequence). The CDR3 extends over 14 amino acids. Written as DNA, the CDR3 is TGTGCCAGCAGTCGTACACAGGGATACGAGACCCAGTACTTC. This codes for CASSRTQGYETQYF.